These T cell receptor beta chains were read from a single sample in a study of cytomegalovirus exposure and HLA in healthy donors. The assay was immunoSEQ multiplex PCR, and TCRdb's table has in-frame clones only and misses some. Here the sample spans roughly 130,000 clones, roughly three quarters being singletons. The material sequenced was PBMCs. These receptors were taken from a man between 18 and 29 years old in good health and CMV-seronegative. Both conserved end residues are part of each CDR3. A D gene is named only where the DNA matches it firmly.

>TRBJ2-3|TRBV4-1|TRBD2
CASSASGRATDTQYF
TGCGCCAGCAGCGCTAGCGGGAGGGCCACAGATACGCAGTATTTT
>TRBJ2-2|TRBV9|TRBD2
CASSVVGSGSLWTGELFF
TGTGCCAGCAGCGTAGTTGGTAGCGGGAGTTTATGGACCGGGGAGCTGTTTTTT
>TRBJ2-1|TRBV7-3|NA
CASSLTSRLPTAYNEQFF
TGTGCCAGCAGCTTAACATCGAGACTACCAACCGCCTACAATGAGCAGTTCTTC
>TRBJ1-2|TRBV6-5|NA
CASSYFRTEGYGYTF
TGTGCCAGCAGTTACTTCCGGACCGAGGGCTATGGCTACACCTTC
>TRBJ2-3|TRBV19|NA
CASSVRALSGTDTQYF
TGTGCCAGTAGCGTGAGGGCGCTGAGCGGCACAGATACGCAGTATTTT
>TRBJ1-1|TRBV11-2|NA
CASSLILRNTEAFF
TGTGCCAGCAGCTTGATTCTCAGGAACACTGAAGCTTTCTTT
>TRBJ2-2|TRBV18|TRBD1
CASSPPQGVTGELFF
TGTGCCAGCTCACCTCCCCAGGGGGTCACCGGGGAGCTGTTTTTT
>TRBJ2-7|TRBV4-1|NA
CASSQDPGQGSYEQYF
TGTGCCAGCAGCCAAGACCCGGGACAAGGTTCCTACGAGCAGTACTTC
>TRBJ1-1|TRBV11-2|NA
CASSPHNTEAFF
TGTGCCAGCAGCCCCCATAACACTGAAGCTTTCTTT
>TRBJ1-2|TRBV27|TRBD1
CASSTIFNIGQGATGYTF
TGTGCCAGCAGCACTATATTTAATATCGGACAGGGGGCTACTGGCTACACCTTC
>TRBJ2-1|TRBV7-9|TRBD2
CASSLVVAGAYNEQFF
TGTGCCAGCAGCTTAGTTGTAGCGGGAGCCTACAATGAGCAGTTCTTC
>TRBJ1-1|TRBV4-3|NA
CASSQDMTALREAFF
TGCGCCAGCAGCCAAGATATGACCGCTCTAAGGGAGGCTTTCTTT
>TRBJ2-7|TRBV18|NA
CASSPQEGSYEQYF
TGTGCCAGCTCACCACAGGAGGGGTCCTACGAGCAGTACTTC